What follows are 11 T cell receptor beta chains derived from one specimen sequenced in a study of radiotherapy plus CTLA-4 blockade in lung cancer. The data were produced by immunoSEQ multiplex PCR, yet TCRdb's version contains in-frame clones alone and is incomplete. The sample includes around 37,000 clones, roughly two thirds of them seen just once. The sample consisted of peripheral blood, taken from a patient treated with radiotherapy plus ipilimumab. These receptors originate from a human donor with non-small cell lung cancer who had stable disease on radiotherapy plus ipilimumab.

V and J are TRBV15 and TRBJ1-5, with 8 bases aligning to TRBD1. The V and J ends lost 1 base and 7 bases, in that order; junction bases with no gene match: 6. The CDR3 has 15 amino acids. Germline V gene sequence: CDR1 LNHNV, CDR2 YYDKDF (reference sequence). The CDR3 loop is CATSRGRQGRQPQHF. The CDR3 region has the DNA TGTGCCACCAGCAGAGGACGACAGGGGAGGCAGCCCCAGCATTTT.

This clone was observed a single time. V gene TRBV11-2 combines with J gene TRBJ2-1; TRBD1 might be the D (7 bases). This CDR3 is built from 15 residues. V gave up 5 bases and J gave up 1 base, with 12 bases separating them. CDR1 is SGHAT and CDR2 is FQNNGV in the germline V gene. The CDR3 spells CASSPQGGSYNEQFF. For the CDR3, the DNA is TGTGCCAGCAGCCCCCAGGGGGGTTCCTACAATGAGCAGTTCTTC.

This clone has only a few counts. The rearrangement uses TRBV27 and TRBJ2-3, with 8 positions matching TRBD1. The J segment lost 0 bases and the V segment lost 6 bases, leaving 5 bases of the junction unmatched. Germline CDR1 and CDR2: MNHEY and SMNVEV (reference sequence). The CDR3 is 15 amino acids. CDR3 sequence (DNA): TGTGCCAGCAGGGGGGACAGGACAAGCACAGATACGCAGTATTTT. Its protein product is CASRGDRTSTDTQYF.

The CDR3 sequence: CASRFRGNSPLHF. CDR3 DNA sequence: TGTGCCAGCAGGTTCAGGGGGAATTCACCCCTCCACTTT. The V call is TRBV6-6, the J call TRBJ1-6; 7 positions match TRBD1. Germline assignment: CDR1 MNHNY and CDR2 SVGAGI (reference sequence). The CDR3 spans 13 residues. The trim removed 6 bases at V and 7 bases at J, leaving 3 bases unmatched.

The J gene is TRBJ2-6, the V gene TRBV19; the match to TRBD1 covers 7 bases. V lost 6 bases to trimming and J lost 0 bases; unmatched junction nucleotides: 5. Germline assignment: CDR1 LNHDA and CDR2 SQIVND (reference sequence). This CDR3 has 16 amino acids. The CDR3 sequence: CASRVGTASGANVLTF. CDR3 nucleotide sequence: TGTGCCAGTAGGGTTGGGACAGCCTCTGGGGCCAACGTCCTGACTTTC.

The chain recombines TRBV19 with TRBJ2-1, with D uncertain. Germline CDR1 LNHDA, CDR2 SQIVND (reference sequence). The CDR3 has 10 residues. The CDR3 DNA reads TGTGCATCAGGTGGTAATGAGCAGTTCTTC. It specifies CASGGNEQFF.

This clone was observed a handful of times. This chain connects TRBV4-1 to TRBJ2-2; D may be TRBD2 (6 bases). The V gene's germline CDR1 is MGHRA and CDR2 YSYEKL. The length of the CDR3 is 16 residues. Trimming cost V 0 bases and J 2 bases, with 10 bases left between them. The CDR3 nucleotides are TGCGCCAGCAGCCAAGAGGGAGGCCTTAACACCGGGGAGCTGTTTTTT. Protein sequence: CASSQEGGLNTGELFF.

The CDR3 is CASSPTTEYYEQYF. CDR3 in DNA: TGTGCCAGCAGCCCCACGACGGAGTACTACGAGCAGTACTTC. The V gene is TRBV6-5, the J gene TRBJ2-7; unclear D gene. The germline V and J ends were trimmed by 6 bases and 3 bases, with 15 bases remaining between them. The germline V gene has CDR1 MNHEY and CDR2 SVGAGI. This CDR3 has 14 amino acids.

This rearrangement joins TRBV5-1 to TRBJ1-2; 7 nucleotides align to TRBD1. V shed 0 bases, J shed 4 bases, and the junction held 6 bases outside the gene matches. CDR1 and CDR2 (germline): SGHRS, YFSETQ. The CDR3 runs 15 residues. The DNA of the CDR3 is TGCGCCAGCAGCTTGGCAGGGGGAGAGGTCTATGGCTACACCTTC. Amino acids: CASSLAGGEVYGYTF.

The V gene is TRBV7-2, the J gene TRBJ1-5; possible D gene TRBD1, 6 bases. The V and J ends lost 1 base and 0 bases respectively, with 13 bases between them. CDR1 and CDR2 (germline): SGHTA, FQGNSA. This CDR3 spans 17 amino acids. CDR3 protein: CASSLVTGTNSNQPQHF. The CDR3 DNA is TGTGCCAGCAGCTTAGTAACAGGGACCAATAGCAATCAGCCCCAGCATTTT.

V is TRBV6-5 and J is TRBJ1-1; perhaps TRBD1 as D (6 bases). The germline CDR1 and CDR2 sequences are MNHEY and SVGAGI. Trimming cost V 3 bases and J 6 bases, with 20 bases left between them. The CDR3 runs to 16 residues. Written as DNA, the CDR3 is TGTGCCAGCAGTTATTCTACGACCAGGGGCGAGGCTGAAGCTTTCTTT. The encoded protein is CASSYSTTRGEAEAFF.